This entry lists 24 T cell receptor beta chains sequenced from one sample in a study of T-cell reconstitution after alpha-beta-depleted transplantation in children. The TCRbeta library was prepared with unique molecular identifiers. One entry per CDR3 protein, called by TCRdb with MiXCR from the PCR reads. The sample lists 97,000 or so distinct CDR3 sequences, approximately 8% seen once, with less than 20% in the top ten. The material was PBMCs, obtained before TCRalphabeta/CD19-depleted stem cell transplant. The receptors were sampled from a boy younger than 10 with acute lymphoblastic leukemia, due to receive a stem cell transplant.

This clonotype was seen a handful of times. The CDR3 sequence is CATSLNPGEAYEQYF. The CDR3 nucleotides read TGTGCCACCAGTCTAAATCCCGGGGAGGCCTACGAGCAGTACTTC. The gene calls are TRBV15 and TRBJ2-7; D possibly corresponds to TRBD2 (6 bases). The V end lost 6 bases, the J end lost 2 bases, and 17 bases lay between the germline ends. The CDR3 covers 15 residues. Germline CDR1 reads LNHNV; CDR2 reads YYDKDF (reference sequence).

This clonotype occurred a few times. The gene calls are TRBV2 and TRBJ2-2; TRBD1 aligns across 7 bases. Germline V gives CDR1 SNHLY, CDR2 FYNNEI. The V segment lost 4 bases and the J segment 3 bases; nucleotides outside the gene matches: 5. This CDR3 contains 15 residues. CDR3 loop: CASSADRVDTGELFF. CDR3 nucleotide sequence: TGTGCCAGCAGTGCCGACAGGGTCGACACCGGGGAGCTGTTTTTT.

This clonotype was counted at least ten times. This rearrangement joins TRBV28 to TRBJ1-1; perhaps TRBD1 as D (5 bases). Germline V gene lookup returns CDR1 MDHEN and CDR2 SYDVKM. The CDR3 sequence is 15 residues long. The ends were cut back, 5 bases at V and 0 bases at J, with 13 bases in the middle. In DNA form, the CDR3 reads TGTGCCAGCAGTCCTCCGACAGTTATGAACACTGAAGCTTTCTTT. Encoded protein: CASSPPTVMNTEAFF.

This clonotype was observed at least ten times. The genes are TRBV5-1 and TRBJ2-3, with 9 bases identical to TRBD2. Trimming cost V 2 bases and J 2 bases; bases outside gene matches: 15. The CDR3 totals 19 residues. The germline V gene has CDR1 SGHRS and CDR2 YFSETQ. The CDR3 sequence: CASSLPPGTSTVATDTQYF. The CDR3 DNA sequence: TGCGCCAGCAGCTTACCCCCCGGGACTAGCACCGTAGCCACAGATACGCAGTATTTT.

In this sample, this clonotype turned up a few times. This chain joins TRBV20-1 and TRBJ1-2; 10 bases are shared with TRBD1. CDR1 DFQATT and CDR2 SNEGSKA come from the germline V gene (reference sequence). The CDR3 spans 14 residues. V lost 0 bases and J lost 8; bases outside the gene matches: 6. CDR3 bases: TGCAGTGCTAGAGATTCAGACAGGGGGCCGGGCTACACCTTC. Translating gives CSARDSDRGPGYTF.

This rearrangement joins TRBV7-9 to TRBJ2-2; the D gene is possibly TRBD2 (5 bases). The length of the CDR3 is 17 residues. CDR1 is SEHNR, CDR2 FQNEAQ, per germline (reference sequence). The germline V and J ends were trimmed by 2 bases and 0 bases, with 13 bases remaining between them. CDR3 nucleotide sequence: TGTGCCAGCAGCTTAACCAGCGGCCTCCCGAACACCGGGGAGCTGTTTTTT. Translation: CASSLTSGLPNTGELFF.

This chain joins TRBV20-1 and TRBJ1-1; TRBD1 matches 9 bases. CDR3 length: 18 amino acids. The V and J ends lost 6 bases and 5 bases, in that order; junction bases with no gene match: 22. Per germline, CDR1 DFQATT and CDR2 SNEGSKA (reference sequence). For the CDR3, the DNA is TGCAGTGCCTCCCCGGCGGGGGGGACAGGGAGATTAGGGACTGAAGCTTTCTTT. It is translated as CSASPAGGTGRLGTEAFF.

The CDR3 sequence is CASSWPLGGYTF. Written as DNA, the CDR3 is TGTGCCAGCAGCTGGCCCCTGGGAGGCTACACCTTC. The gene calls are TRBV7-2 and TRBJ1-2; D not certain. Germline V lookup: CDR1 SGHTA, CDR2 FQGNSA. This CDR3 region has 12 residues. V was trimmed by 4 bases and J by 8 bases, leaving 11 bases between them.

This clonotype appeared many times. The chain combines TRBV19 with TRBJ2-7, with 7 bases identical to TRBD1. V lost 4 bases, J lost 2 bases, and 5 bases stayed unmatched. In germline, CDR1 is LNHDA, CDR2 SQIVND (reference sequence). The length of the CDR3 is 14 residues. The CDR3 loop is CASSNYGTAYEQYF. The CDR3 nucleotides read TGTGCCAGTAGTAATTACGGGACAGCCTACGAGCAGTACTTC.

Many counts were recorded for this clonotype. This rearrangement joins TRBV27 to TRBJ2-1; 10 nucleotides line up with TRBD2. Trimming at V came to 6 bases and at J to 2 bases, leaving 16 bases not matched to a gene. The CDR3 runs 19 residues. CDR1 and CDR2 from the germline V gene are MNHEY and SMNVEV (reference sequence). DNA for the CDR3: TGTGCCAGCAGAAACAGGGCCCACCCCAGCGGGGGGGCCTACAATGAGCAGTTCTTC. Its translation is CASRNRAHPSGGAYNEQFF.

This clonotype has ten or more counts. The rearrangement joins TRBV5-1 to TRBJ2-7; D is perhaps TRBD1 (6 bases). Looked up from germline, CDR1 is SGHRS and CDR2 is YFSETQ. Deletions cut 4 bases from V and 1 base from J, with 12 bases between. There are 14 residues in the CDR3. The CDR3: CASSLRDNSYEQYF. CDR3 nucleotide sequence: TGCGCCAGCAGCCTCCGGGACAATTCCTACGAGCAGTACTTC.

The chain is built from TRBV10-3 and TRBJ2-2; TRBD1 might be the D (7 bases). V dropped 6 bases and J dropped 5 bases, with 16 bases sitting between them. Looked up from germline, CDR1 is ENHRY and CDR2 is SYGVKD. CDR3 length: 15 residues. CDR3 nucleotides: TGTGCCATCAGGGAGGGACAGACCATTACCGGGGAGCTGTTTTTT. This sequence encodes CAIREGQTITGELFF.

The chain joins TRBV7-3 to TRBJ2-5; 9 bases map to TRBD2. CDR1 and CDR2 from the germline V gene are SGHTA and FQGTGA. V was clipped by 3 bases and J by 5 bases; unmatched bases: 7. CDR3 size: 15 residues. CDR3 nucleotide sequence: TGTGCCAGCAGCTTTCGCGCGGGGGGGGTGGAGACCCAGTACTTC. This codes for CASSFRAGGVETQYF. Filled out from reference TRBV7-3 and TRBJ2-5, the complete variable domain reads GAGVSQTPSNKVTEKGKYVELRCDPISGHTALYWYRQSLGQGPEFLIYFQGTGAADDSGLPNDRFFAVRPEGSVSTLKIQRTERGDSAVYLCASSFRAGGVETQYFGPGTRLLVL.

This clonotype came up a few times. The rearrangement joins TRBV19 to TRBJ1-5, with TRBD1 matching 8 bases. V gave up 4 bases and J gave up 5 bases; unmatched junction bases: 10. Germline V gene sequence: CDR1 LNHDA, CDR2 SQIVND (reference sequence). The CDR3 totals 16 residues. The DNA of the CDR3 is TGTGCCAGTAGTACCCCCGTGACAGGGGACTATCAGCCCCAGCATTTT. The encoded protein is CASSTPVTGDYQPQHF. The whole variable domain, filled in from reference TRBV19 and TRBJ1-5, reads DGGITQSPKYLFRKEGQNVTLSCEQNLNHDAMYWYRQDPGQGLRLIYYSQIVNDFQKGDIAEGYSVSREKKESFPLTVTSAQKNPTAFYLCASSTPVTGDYQPQHFGDGTRLSIL.

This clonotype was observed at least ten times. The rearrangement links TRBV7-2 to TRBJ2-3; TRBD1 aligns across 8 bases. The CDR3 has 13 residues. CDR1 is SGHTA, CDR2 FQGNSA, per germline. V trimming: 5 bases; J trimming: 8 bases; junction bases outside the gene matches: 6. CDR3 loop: CASSAWTGFTQYF. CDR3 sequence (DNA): TGTGCCAGCAGCGCCTGGACAGGGTTTACGCAGTATTTT.

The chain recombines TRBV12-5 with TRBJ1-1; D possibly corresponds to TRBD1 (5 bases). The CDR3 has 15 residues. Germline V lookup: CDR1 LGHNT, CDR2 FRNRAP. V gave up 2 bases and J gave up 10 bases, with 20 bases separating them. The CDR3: CASGLHTPPGRAAFF. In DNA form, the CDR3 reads TGTGCTAGTGGTTTGCACACTCCCCCAGGGCGGGCAGCTTTCTTT.

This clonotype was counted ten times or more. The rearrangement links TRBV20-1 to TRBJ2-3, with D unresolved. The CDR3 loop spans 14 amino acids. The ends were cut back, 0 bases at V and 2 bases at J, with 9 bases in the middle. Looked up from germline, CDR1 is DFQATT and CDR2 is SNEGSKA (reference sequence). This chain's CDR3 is CSARDGSNTDTQYF. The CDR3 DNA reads TGCAGTGCTAGAGATGGTAGCAACACAGATACGCAGTATTTT.

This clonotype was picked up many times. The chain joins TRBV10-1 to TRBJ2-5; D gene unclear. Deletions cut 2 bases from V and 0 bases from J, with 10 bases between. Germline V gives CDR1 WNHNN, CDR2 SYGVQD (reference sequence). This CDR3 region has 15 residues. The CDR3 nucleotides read TGCGCCAGCAGTGAGGCCGGAGCAAACCAAGAGACCCAGTACTTC. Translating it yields CASSEAGANQETQYF.

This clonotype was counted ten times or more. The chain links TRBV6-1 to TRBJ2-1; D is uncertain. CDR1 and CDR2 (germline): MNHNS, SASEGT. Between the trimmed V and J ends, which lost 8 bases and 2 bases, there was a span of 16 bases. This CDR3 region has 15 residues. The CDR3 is CASGQSQDPYNEQFF. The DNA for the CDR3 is TGTGCCAGCGGGCAGAGCCAGGACCCCTACAATGAGCAGTTCTTC.

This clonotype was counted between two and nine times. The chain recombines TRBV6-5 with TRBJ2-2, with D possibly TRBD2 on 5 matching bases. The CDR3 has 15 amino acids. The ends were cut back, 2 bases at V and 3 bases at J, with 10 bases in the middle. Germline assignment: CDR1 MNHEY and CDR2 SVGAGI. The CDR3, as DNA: TGTGCCAGCAGTTACCCGCCGGACTACACCGGGGAGCTGTTTTTT. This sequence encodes CASSYPPDYTGELFF.

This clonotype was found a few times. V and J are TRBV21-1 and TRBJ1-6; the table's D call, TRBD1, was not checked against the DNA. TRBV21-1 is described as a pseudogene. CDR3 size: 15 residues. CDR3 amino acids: CASSKGAGRGSPLHF. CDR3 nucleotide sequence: TGTGCCAGCAGCAAAGGGGCAGGAAGGGGGTCACCCCTCCACTTT.

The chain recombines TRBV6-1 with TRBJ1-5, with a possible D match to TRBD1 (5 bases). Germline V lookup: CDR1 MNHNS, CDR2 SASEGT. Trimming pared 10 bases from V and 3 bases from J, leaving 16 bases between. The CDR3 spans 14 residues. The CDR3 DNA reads TGTGCCACCGCAGGGCCCGGCCCCAATCAGCCCCAGCATTTT. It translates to CATAGPGPNQPQHF.

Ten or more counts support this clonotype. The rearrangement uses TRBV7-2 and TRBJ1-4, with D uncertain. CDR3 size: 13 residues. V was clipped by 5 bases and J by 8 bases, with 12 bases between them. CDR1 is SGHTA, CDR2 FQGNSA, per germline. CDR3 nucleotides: TGTGCCAGCAGCCGTCGGGCGGAGGAAAAACTGTTTTTT. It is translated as CASSRRAEEKLFF.

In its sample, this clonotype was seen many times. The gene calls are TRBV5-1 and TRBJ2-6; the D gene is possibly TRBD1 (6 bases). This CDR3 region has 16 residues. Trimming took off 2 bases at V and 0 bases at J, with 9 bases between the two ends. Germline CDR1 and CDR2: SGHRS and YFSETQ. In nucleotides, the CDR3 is TGCGCCAGCAGCTTACAGGGAAGCTCTGGGGCCAACGTCCTGACTTTC. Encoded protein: CASSLQGSSGANVLTF.